The 13 T cell receptor beta chains presented below share a single source sample, sequenced in a study of blood T cell repertoires in COVID-19. The data were produced by immunoSEQ multiplex PCR, yet TCRdb's version contains in-frame clones alone and is incomplete. The sample lists 250,000 or so clones; around 90% were seen once. The sequenced material came from peripheral blood. These receptors were taken from a man aged 25 to 40 with COVID-19, enrolled during active disease.

The CDR3 nucleotides are TGTGCCATCAGTGTGACAGATAACTATGGCTACACCTTC. Translating gives CAISVTDNYGYTF. V usage is TRBV10-3 and J usage is TRBJ1-2; possibly TRBD1 for D (5 bases). The germline V gene encodes CDR1 ENHRY and CDR2 SYGVKD. The CDR3 consists of 13 residues. The V gene lost 4 bases and the J gene lost 1 base, with 7 bases spanning the gap.

The chain employs TRBV5-1 and TRBJ1-6, with 7 bases matching TRBD1. After removal of 0 bases from V and 8 bases from J, the junction contained 5 bases not matched to a gene. The germline gives CDR1 SGHRS, CDR2 YFSETQ. This CDR3 has 15 residues. The CDR3 DNA is TGCGCCAGCAGCTTGGTGTCCAGGGGGGATTCACCCCTCCACTTT. Its protein is CASSLVSRGDSPLHF.

J is TRBJ1-3 and V is TRBV5-6; unclear D gene. Trimming cost V 2 bases and J 0 bases, with 12 bases left between them. The CDR3 runs to 16 residues. Germline loops: CDR1 SGHDT, CDR2 YYEEEE. CDR3 amino acids: CASSFWAQLSGNTIYF. CDR3 DNA: TGTGCCAGCAGCTTCTGGGCTCAGCTCTCTGGAAACACCATATATTTT. Combining the CDR3 with reference TRBV5-6 and TRBJ1-3 gives the whole variable domain DAGVTQSPTHLIKTRGQQVTLRCSPKSGHDTVSWYQQALGQGPQFIFQYYEEEERQRGNFPDRFSGHQFPNYSSELNVNALLLGDSALYLCASSFWAQLSGNTIYFGEGSWLTVV.

The chain is built from TRBV10-2 and TRBJ1-1; 8 bases map to TRBD1. This CDR3 has 13 amino acids. The V gene end was trimmed by 8 bases and the J gene end by 3 bases; junction bases not matched to a gene: 5. Germline V lookup: CDR1 WSHSY, CDR2 SAAADI. CDR3 sequence reads: CASGSGGDTEAFF. The CDR3 DNA is TGCGCCAGCGGATCAGGGGGCGACACTGAAGCTTTCTTT.

This chain connects TRBV3-1 (or the pseudogene TRBV3-2) to TRBJ2-2; 9 positions agree with TRBD2. The CDR3 runs 16 residues. Germline-derived CDR1 and CDR2 are LGHDT and YNNKEL (reference sequence). Trimming took 3 bases from V and 4 from J; bases not matched to a gene: 6. The CDR3 reads CASSHRGGEGTGELFF. The CDR3 DNA reads as TGTGCCAGCAGCCATCGCGGGGGGGAGGGCACCGGGGAGCTGTTTTTT.

The chain combines TRBV11-2 with TRBJ2-1, with 10 bases lining up with TRBD2. CDR3 length equals 18 residues. CDR1 is SGHAT and CDR2 is FQNNGV in the germline V gene. J gave up 5 bases and V 1 base, and 11 bases lay outside the gene matches. DNA of the CDR3: TGTGCCAGCAGCTTAGGTTTTCTCGCTAGCGGGGGACACAATGAGCAGTTCTTC. This gives the protein CASSLGFLASGGHNEQFF.

The rearrangement joins TRBV7-3 to TRBJ1-1; no firm D call. The CDR3 extends over 13 amino acids. The V gene lost 2 bases and the J gene lost 4 bases, with 8 bases spanning the gap. From germline, CDR1 is SGHTA and CDR2 FQGTGA. CDR3 region: CASSLGEGTEAFF. The CDR3 nucleotides are TGTGCCAGCAGCTTAGGGGAGGGCACTGAAGCTTTCTTT.

This sequence joins TRBV9 and TRBJ2-5; TRBD2 aligns across 12 bases. CDR1 is SGDLS and CDR2 is YYNGEE in the germline V gene. CDR3 length: 16 amino acids. The V and J ends lost 0 bases and 4 bases, in that order; junction bases with no gene match: 4. CDR3 region: CASSVGLAGDRETQYF. Written as DNA, the CDR3 is TGTGCCAGCAGCGTAGGACTAGCGGGGGATCGAGAGACCCAGTACTTC.

This clone was counted a single time. This sequence joins TRBV2 and TRBJ1-4; a possible D gene is TRBD1 (6 bases). V gave up 6 bases and J gave up 4 bases, with 18 bases separating them. The CDR3 has 16 amino acids. Germline CDR1 and CDR2: SNHLY and FYNNEI. The CDR3 loop reads CASSSVETGDNEKLFF. Here the CDR3 DNA reads TGTGCCAGCAGCTCAGTTGAGACAGGTGATAATGAAAAACTGTTTTTT.

The chain links TRBV7-6 to TRBJ1-5; D is perhaps TRBD1 (5 bases). With 4 bases removed from V and 4 bases from J, the gap between germline ends came to 11 bases. CDR1 is SGHVS, CDR2 FNYEAQ, per germline. This CDR3 spans 14 amino acids. The DNA for the CDR3 is TGTGCCAGCAGCTCCTCCGGGACTAATCAGCCCCAGCATTTT. The encoded protein is CASSSSGTNQPQHF. Filled out from reference TRBV7-6 and TRBJ1-5, the complete variable domain reads GAGVSQSPRYKVTKRGQDVALRCDPISGHVSLYWYRQALGQGPEFLTYFNYEAQQDKSGLPNDRFSAERPEGSISTLTIQRTEQRDSAMYRCASSSSGTNQPQHFGDGTRLSIL.

This clone has only one observation. The J gene is TRBJ1-3, the V gene TRBV29-1; D not resolved. This CDR3 is built from 13 residues. Germline V lookup: CDR1 SQVTM, CDR2 ANQGSEA. Trimming shortened V by 3 bases and J by 0 bases, and 6 bases separated the two germline ends. This CDR3 is CSVEVSSGNTIYF. The DNA for the CDR3 is TGCAGCGTTGAGGTTAGCTCTGGAAACACCATATATTTT.

The V gene is TRBV20-1, the J gene TRBJ2-7, with a weak D call TRBD2 (6 bases). Germline loops: CDR1 DFQATT, CDR2 SNEGSKA (reference sequence). The CDR3 loop spans 11 amino acids. V was shortened by 6 bases and J by 4 bases, with 10 bases between the two germline ends. CDR3 residues: CSAWGDYEQYF. The CDR3 nucleotides read TGCAGTGCCTGGGGGGATTACGAGCAGTACTTC.

The DNA for the CDR3 is TGCGCCAGCACCTCATCTTACAGGGAGGGGGACACTGAAGCTTTCTTT. This gives the protein CASTSSYREGDTEAFF. This chain uses TRBV5-1 with TRBJ1-1; TRBD1 might be the D (6 bases). Germline V lookup: CDR1 SGHRS, CDR2 YFSETQ. The CDR3 has 16 amino acids. V gave up 6 bases and J gave up 3 bases, with 21 bases separating them.